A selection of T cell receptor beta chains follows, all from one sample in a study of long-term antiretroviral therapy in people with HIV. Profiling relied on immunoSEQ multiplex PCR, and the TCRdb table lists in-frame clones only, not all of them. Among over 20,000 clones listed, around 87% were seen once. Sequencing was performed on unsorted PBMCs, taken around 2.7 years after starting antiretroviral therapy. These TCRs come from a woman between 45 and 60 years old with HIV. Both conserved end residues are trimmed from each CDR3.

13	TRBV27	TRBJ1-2	ASKGILYPTWGYT
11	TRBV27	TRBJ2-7	AARGQYSYEQY
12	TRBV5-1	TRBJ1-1	ASSYIPIDREAF
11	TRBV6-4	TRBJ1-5	ASSHRENQPQH
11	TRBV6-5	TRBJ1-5	ASSYAGFQPQH
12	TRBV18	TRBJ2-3	ASSRYGFTDTQY
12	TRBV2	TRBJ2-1	ASSFSGSGGEQF
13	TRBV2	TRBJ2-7	ASSQIRDRASEQY
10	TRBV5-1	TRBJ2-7	ASSSPWGEQY
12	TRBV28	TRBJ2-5	ASSEVGAYETQY
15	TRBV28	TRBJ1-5	ASSTVEGAHSNQPQH
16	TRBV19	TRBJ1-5	ASRRGDRDPRTRQPQH
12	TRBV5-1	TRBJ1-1	ASSLSDLDTEAF
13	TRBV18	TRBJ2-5	ASSRGDTGQETQY
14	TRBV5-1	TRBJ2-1	ASSPSVMSSYNEQF
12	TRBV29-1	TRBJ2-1	SVKGGTSYNEQF
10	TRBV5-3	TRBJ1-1	APLPLGAEAF
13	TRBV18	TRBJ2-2	ASSLDRGRAGELF
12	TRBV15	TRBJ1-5	ATSRDPGDQPQH
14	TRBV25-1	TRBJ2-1	ASSGILPGLADEQF
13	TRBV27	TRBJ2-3	ASSSLGGRGDTQY
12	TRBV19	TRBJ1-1	ASSKGMGRAEAF
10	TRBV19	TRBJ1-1	ASSMGNTEAF
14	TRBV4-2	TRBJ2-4	ASSQDPGIAKNIQY
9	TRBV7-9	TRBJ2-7	ASSPDTEQY
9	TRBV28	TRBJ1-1	ASSRRESAF
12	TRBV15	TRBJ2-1	ATSSRQGRNEQF